This TCR beta chain was sequenced for a study of blood T cell repertoires in COVID-19. Clones were read by immunoSEQ multiplex PCR, and TCRdb kept only the in-frame ones, dropping some. The repertoire includes about 200,000 clones, 80% to 90% of them detected once, and 0.65% to 0.85% sits in the top ten. The sample consisted of peripheral blood. This clonotype was sampled from a man between 40 and 49 years old with acute or convalescent COVID-19.

The CDR3 reads CASQQGYYGYTF. In nucleotides, the CDR3 is TGTGCCTCCCAACAGGGGTACTATGGCTACACCTTC. The J gene is TRBJ1-2, the V gene TRBV28; 7 bases are a match to TRBD1. The V segment lost 11 bases and the J segment 3 bases; nucleotides outside the gene matches: 6. The germline gives CDR1 MDHEN, CDR2 SYDVKM. The CDR3 contains 12 residues.